Listed here are 16 T cell receptor beta chains from one sample, sequenced in a study of PD-L1 blockade in urothelial cancer (TCRdb year 2017). The receptor library was made with the immunoSEQ multiplex PCR assay. In its TCRdb copy, this immuneACCESS table keeps in-frame sequences only and misses some clones. Where compared with another copy, unresolved V genes explain less than half of these, and the others have no known cause. This sample gives about 43,000 clones in total; approximately 80% of them show up just once. The ten largest clones capture around 15% of the sample. This specimen's time point label, per the study, means: pretreatment peripheral blood. The sequenced sample was PBMCs, obtained around atezolizumab (anti-PD-L1) treatment. These receptors were taken from a man in his sixties with urothelial cancer.

In regard to this clone: Its ends do not fully match the called genes, so a read error is possible. V and J are TRBV10-1 and TRBJ2-2; D is perhaps TRBD1 (6 bases). Looked up from germline, CDR1 is WNHNN and CDR2 is SYGVQD (reference sequence). CDR3 length equals 14 residues. CDR3 protein: CAGSEYRDAGELFF. The CDR3, as DNA: TGCGCCGGCAGTGAGTACAGGGACGCCGGGGAGCTGTTTTTT.

The chain joins TRBV6-1 to TRBJ2-7; 7 bases align to TRBD2. This CDR3 spans 13 amino acids. Germline V gene sequence: CDR1 MNHNS, CDR2 SASEGT. The V and J ends lost 6 bases and 5 bases, in that order; junction bases with no gene match: 7. CDR3 loop: CASRPAGNHEQYF. CDR3 nucleotide sequence: TGTGCCAGCAGGCCAGCGGGGAACCACGAGCAGTACTTC.

The V call is TRBV5-5, the J call TRBJ1-2; D ambiguous. CDR3 length: 15 residues. The germline V gene has CDR1 SGHKS and CDR2 YYEKEE (reference sequence). Trimming took off 2 bases at V and 5 bases at J, with 16 bases between the two ends. The DNA for the CDR3 is TGTGCCAGCAGCTTTAACTCGGGAGTAGGATATGGCTACACCTTC. It is translated as CASSFNSGVGYGYTF.

The genes are TRBV2 and TRBJ1-2; 12 nucleotides agree with TRBD1. CDR3 length: 14 amino acids. J lost 6 bases, V lost 6 bases, and 5 bases had no gene match. From germline, CDR1 is SNHLY and CDR2 FYNNEI. CDR3 in DNA: TGTGCCAGCAGCCGGGACAGGGGGCGCGATGGCTACACCTTC. Protein: CASSRDRGRDGYTF.

The CDR3: CASSPRLAGSYEQYF. Here the CDR3 DNA reads TGTGCCAGCAGTCCCCGACTAGCGGGTAGCTACGAGCAGTACTTC. The chain recombines TRBV27 with TRBJ2-7, with 10 nucleotides matching TRBD2. CDR3 size: 15 residues. V lost 5 bases to trimming and J lost 3 bases; unmatched junction nucleotides: 7. Germline V gives CDR1 MNHEY, CDR2 SMNVEV (reference sequence).

The rearrangement links TRBV2 to TRBJ1-2, with a weak D call TRBD1 (6 bases). The V gene lost 6 bases and the J gene lost 4 bases, with 15 bases spanning the gap. The CDR3 consists of 14 residues. Germline assignment: CDR1 SNHLY and CDR2 FYNNEI. The DNA for the CDR3 is TGTGCCAGCAGGGAACAGGGCCGCGGCTATGGCTACACCTTC. This sequence encodes CASREQGRGYGYTF.

Of note for this clone: Other DNA sequences in the same sample also yield this CDR3. This chain connects TRBV19 to TRBJ2-3; no clear D. The length of the CDR3 is 12 residues. V was pared by 4 bases and J by 3 bases, with 5 bases between. CDR1 is LNHDA, CDR2 SQIVND, per germline (reference sequence). CDR3 coding DNA: TGTGCCAGTAGTACTAGGACAGATACGCAGTATTTT. Residues: CASSTRTDTQYF.

In DNA, the CDR3 is TGTGCCAGCAGCTGGACTAGCGGGGGGTACGAGCAGTACTTC. This gives the protein CASSWTSGGYEQYF. This chain connects TRBV7-2 to TRBJ2-7; TRBD2 matches at 14 bases. The CDR3 consists of 14 residues. Germline CDR1 reads SGHTA; CDR2 reads FQGNSA. V was clipped by 4 bases and J by 4 bases; unmatched bases: 0.

The chain joins TRBV7-8 to TRBJ1-1; TRBD1 aligns across 8 bases. Trimming at V came to 1 base and at J to 10 bases, leaving 8 bases not matched to a gene. This CDR3 contains 14 residues. Germline CDR1 reads SGHVS; CDR2 reads FQNEAQ. The CDR3 DNA is TGTGCCAGCAGCTTAGGAGCAGGGGGCGTGGGAGCTTTCTTT. Translating it yields CASSLGAGGVGAFF.

The rearrangement joins TRBV27 to TRBJ2-7; 14 nucleotides line up with TRBD2. CDR1 and CDR2 from the germline V gene are MNHEY and SMNVEV (reference sequence). Trimming at V came to 6 bases and at J to 4 bases, leaving 5 bases not matched to a gene. CDR3 size: 15 residues. The CDR3, as DNA: TGTGCCAGCAGCCGAGGGACTAGCGGGAGATACGAGCAGTACTTC. This translates into CASSRGTSGRYEQYF.

This clone appeared once. The J gene is TRBJ2-7, the V gene TRBV27; perhaps TRBD2 as D (5 bases). The CDR3 length is 13 residues. Between the trimmed V and J ends, which lost 6 bases and 5 bases, there was a span of 14 bases. Per germline, CDR1 MNHEY and CDR2 SMNVEV (reference sequence). The chain's CDR3 is CASRERPYHEQYF. For the CDR3, the DNA is TGTGCCAGCAGGGAGCGGCCTTACCACGAGCAGTACTTC.

The chain couples TRBV19 to TRBJ1-2, with 10 bases lining up with TRBD1. Germline V CDR1 and CDR2: LNHDA, SQIVND (reference sequence). J gave up 8 bases and V 7 bases, and 13 bases lay outside the gene matches. The CDR3 is made up of 15 amino acids. The CDR3 coding sequence is TGTGCCAGTACCGCCACCGGGACAGGGGCTGCGGGCTACACCTTC. Translated: CASTATGTGAAGYTF.

The sample holds a few counts of this clone. CDR3 loop: CAHREPGQGAGELFF. The CDR3 DNA is TGTGCCCACAGAGAACCGGGACAGGGAGCCGGGGAGCTGTTTTTT. The chain carries TRBV6-1 and TRBJ2-2; 9 nucleotides match TRBD1. J lost 6 bases, V lost 11 bases, and 13 bases had no gene match. Germline V gene lookup returns CDR1 MNHNS and CDR2 SASEGT. CDR3 size: 15 residues.

V is TRBV5-6 and J is TRBJ2-7; 7 bases map to TRBD1. Germline CDR1 SGHDT, CDR2 YYEEEE. The CDR3 has 15 amino acids. J was trimmed by 0 bases and V by 3 bases; bases with no gene match: 6. The DNA for the CDR3 is TGTGCCAGCAGCTCCCCGGACAGGAGCTCCTACGAGCAGTACTTC. This translates into CASSSPDRSSYEQYF.

About this clone: Other DNA sequences of this sample code for an identical CDR3. The chain has TRBV28 and TRBJ1-1; D gene unclear. This CDR3 is 13 amino acids long. CDR1 is MDHEN, CDR2 SYDVKM, per germline. V lost 3 bases and J lost 1, with 6 bases in between. CDR3 in amino acids: CASSFGQNTEAFF. As DNA, the CDR3 is TGTGCCAGCAGTTTTGGGCAGAACACTGAAGCTTTCTTT.

As concerns this clone: The same CDR3 also results from other DNA sequences found in this sample. V gene TRBV28 combines with J gene TRBJ1-1; D not certain. CDR1 is MDHEN, CDR2 SYDVKM, per germline. The V end lost 2 bases, the J end lost 1 base, and 5 bases lay between the germline ends. The CDR3 length is 13 residues. As DNA, the CDR3 is TGTGCCAGCAGTTTAAGACAGAACACTGAAGCTTTCTTT. Encoded protein: CASSLRQNTEAFF.